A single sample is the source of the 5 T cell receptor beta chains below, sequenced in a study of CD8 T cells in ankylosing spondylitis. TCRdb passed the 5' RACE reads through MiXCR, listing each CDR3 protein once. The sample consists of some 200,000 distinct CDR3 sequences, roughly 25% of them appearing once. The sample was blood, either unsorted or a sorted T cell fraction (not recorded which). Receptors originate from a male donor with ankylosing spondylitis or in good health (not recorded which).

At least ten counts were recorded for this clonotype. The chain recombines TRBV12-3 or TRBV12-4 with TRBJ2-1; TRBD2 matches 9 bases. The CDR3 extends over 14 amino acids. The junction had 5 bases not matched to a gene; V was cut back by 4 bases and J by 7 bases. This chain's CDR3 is CASSSGLAANEQFF. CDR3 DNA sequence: TGTGCCAGCAGTTCGGGACTAGCTGCGAATGAGCAGTTCTTC.

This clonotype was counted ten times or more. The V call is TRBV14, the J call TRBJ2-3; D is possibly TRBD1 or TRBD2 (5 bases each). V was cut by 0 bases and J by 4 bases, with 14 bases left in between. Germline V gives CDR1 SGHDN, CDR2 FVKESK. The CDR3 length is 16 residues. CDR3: CASSQDTGRAADTQYF. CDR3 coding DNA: TGTGCCAGCAGCCAAGATACGGGACGGGCGGCAGATACGCAGTATTTT.

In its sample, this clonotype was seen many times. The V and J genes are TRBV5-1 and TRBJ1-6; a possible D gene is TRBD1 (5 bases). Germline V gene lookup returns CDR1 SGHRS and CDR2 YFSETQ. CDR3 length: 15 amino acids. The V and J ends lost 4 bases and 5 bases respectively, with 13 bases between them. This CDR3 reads CASSVQGDNNSPLHF. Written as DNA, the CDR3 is TGCGCCAGCAGCGTCCAGGGCGATAATAATTCACCCCTCCACTTT.

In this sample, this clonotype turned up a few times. The DNA for the CDR3 is TGTGCCAGCAGGATAGGACCCCCTCCCTACGAGCAGTACTTC. Protein: CASRIGPPPYEQYF. V is TRBV27 and J is TRBJ2-7; D uncertain. This CDR3 is built from 14 residues. The germline V gene encodes CDR1 MNHEY and CDR2 SMNVEV (reference sequence). V lost 6 bases and J 2 bases, leaving 14 bases between the germline ends.

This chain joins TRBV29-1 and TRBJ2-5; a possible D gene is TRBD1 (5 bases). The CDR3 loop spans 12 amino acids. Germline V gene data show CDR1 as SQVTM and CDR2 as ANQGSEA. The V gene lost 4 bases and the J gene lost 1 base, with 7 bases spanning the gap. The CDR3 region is CSVAGIQETQYF. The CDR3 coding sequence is TGCAGCGTTGCAGGGATCCAAGAGACCCAGTACTTC.